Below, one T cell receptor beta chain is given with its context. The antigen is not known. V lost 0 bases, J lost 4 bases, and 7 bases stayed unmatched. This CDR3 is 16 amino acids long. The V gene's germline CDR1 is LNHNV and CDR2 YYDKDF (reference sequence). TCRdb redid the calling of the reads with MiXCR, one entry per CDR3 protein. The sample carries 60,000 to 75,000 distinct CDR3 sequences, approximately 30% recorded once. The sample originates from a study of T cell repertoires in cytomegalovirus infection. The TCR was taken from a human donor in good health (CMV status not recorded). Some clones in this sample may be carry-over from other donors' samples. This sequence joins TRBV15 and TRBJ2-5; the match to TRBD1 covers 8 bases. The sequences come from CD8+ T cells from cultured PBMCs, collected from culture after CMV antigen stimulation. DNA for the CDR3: TGTGCCACCAGCAGAGATCGCAGGGGGCGCGTAGAGACCCAGTACTTC. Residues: CATSRDRRGRVETQYF.